Each of the 25 T cell receptor beta chains below was sequenced from the same sample in a study of blood T cell repertoires in COVID-19. Assay used: immunoSEQ multiplex PCR; TCRdb lists only in-frame clones, some missing. The sample holds around 400,000 clones; approximately 89% are singletons and the top ten take about 2%. The specimen was peripheral blood. These receptors were obtained from a woman aged 60-70 years with COVID-19, enrolled during active disease.

This rearrangement joins TRBV11-2 to TRBJ2-5; tentatively, D is TRBD2 (7 bases). V lost 5 bases and J 1 base, leaving 17 bases between the germline ends. The CDR3 spans 16 residues. The germline V gene has CDR1 SGHAT and CDR2 FQNNGV. The CDR3 nucleotides read TGTGCCAGCAGCGTTTCGAGGGGGGGCCGCCAAGAGACCCAGTACTTC. Its protein product is CASSVSRGGRQETQYF.

The chain links TRBV7-2 to TRBJ2-7; 8 nucleotides line up with TRBD1. Trimming took 3 bases from V and 4 from J; bases not matched to a gene: 5. Per germline, CDR1 SGHTA and CDR2 FQGNSA. CDR3 length: 14 amino acids. DNA for the CDR3: TGTGCCAGCAGCTTCTCACGACAGGGGTACGAGCAGTACTTC. This encodes CASSFSRQGYEQYF.

J is TRBJ2-7 and V is TRBV6-2 or TRBV6-3; 7 bases line up with TRBD1. With 4 bases clipped from V and 6 bases from J, the junction kept 6 bases outside the gene matches. CDR1 MNHEY and CDR2 SVGEGT come from the germline V gene. This CDR3 is 13 amino acids long. Here the CDR3 reads CASSLQGIREQYF. CDR3 in DNA: TGTGCCAGCAGTTTACAGGGGATCCGCGAGCAGTACTTC.

As to this clone: This sequence may be a read error, since a much larger clone differs from it by one base. The chain is built from TRBV7-9 and TRBJ2-3; D remains ambiguous. The CDR3 contains 12 residues. The ends were cut back, 4 bases at V and 2 bases at J, with 4 bases in the middle. Germline CDR1 and CDR2: SEHNR and FQNEAQ (reference sequence). The DNA of the CDR3 is TGTGCCAGCAGCTCCTCCACAGATACGCAGTATTTT. Amino acids: CASSSSTDTQYF.

A few counts support this clone. The V call is TRBV11-1, the J call TRBJ2-3; 11 positions match TRBD2. The J segment lost 2 bases and the V segment lost 6 bases, leaving 4 bases of the junction unmatched. From germline, CDR1 is SGHAT and CDR2 FQDESV (reference sequence). CDR3 size: 15 residues. CDR3 sequence: CASRPTSGVTDTQYF. The DNA for the CDR3 is TGTGCCAGCAGGCCGACTAGCGGGGTCACAGATACGCAGTATTTT.

The rearrangement joins TRBV6-5 to TRBJ2-1, with D possibly matching TRBD1 (6 bases). V gave up 7 bases and J gave up 4 bases, with 14 bases separating them. The CDR3 spans 14 residues. Germline V gene sequence: CDR1 MNHEY, CDR2 SVGAGI. The CDR3 here is CASKKTGSYNEQFF. The CDR3 nucleotides read TGTGCCAGCAAGAAAACAGGGTCTTACAATGAGCAGTTCTTC.

The chain has TRBV19 and TRBJ1-1; the match to TRBD1 covers 9 bases. Germline CDR1 LNHDA, CDR2 SQIVND (reference sequence). The J segment lost 1 base and the V segment lost 4 bases, leaving 1 base of the junction unmatched. This CDR3 spans 14 amino acids. The CDR3 DNA follows: TGTGCCAGTAGTACACAGGGGGCGAACACTGAAGCTTTCTTT. Amino acids: CASSTQGANTEAFF.

The V call is TRBV5-4, the J call TRBJ2-5; 7 nucleotides align to TRBD1. The V and J ends lost 0 bases and 2 bases, in that order; junction bases with no gene match: 4. CDR3 length: 15 residues. Looked up from germline, CDR1 is SGHNT and CDR2 is YYREEE (reference sequence). The CDR3 nucleotides read TGTGCCAGCAGCTTGGACAGGGGTCTTCAAGAGACCCAGTACTTC. It codes for CASSLDRGLQETQYF. Combining the CDR3 with reference TRBV5-4 and TRBJ2-5 gives the whole variable domain ETGVTQSPTHLIKTRGQQVTLRCSSQSGHNTVSWYQQALGQGPQFIFQYYREEENGRGNFPPRFSGLQFPNYSSELNVNALELDDSALYLCASSLDRGLQETQYFGPGTRLLVL.

The gene calls are TRBV7-3 and TRBJ2-5; the D gene is possibly TRBD2 (7 bases). This CDR3 is 14 amino acids long. Germline V gene lookup returns CDR1 SGHTA and CDR2 FQGTGA. Trimming stripped 5 bases from V and 6 bases from J, with 16 bases between. In DNA, the CDR3 is TGTGCCAGCAGCCCCACCGGGGGGCCGCAGACCCAGTACTTC. Its translation is CASSPTGGPQTQYF. The variable domain in full, with the rest retrieved from reference TRBV7-3 and TRBJ2-5, is GAGVSQTPSNKVTEKGKYVELRCDPISGHTALYWYRQSLGQGPEFLIYFQGTGAADDSGLPNDRFFAVRPEGSVSTLKIQRTERGDSAVYLCASSPTGGPQTQYFGPGTRLLVL.

Only one count was recorded for this clone. The chain recombines TRBV18 with TRBJ1-1; D is unclear. The CDR3 length is 16 residues. In germline, CDR1 is KGHSH, CDR2 LQKENI. V lost 3 bases to trimming and J lost 5 bases, with 19 bases between them. DNA of the CDR3: TGTGCCAGCTCACCCCCCTACGGTAGGTCGAGGACTGAAGCTTTCTTT. The encoded protein is CASSPPYGRSRTEAFF.

V usage is TRBV3-1 (or the pseudogene TRBV3-2) and J usage is TRBJ2-3; unclear D gene. Per germline, CDR1 LGHDT and CDR2 YNNKEL (reference sequence). The V end lost 7 bases, the J end lost 3 bases, and 11 bases lay between the germline ends. The CDR3 spans 13 residues. As DNA, the CDR3 is TGTGCCAGCAACTCAGGTGGGACAGATACGCAGTATTTT. Translating it yields CASNSGGTDTQYF.

V gene TRBV7-9 combines with J gene TRBJ1-1; D call uncertain. The CDR3 length is 14 residues. Trimming removed 4 bases at V and 4 bases at J, with 13 bases between. CDR1 is SEHNR, CDR2 FQNEAQ, per germline (reference sequence). The DNA for the CDR3 is TGTGCCAGCAGCTACCGGGATACAGTCACTGAAGCTTTCTTT. Translation gives CASSYRDTVTEAFF.

The chain combines TRBV27 with TRBJ1-1; possible D gene TRBD1, 5 bases. Trimming cost V 5 bases and J 1 base, with 11 bases left between them. The CDR3 covers 14 residues. Germline loops: CDR1 MNHEY, CDR2 SMNVEV (reference sequence). The CDR3 nucleotides read TGTGCCAGCAGTCTCTTTGGGGCGAACACTGAAGCTTTCTTT. It codes for CASSLFGANTEAFF.

This chain links TRBV10-3 with TRBJ2-3; D remains ambiguous. This CDR3 is 16 amino acids long. Germline-derived CDR1 and CDR2 are ENHRY and SYGVKD. The V end was cut by 0 bases, the J end by 4 bases, with 14 bases between. For the CDR3, the DNA is TGTGCCATCAGTGAGTCTGGAGTACAACGGTCAGATACGCAGTATTTT. It specifies CAISESGVQRSDTQYF.

This sequence joins TRBV7-8 and TRBJ1-3; D remains unclear. Germline V lookup: CDR1 SGHVS, CDR2 FQNEAQ. This CDR3 spans 14 amino acids. V was cut by 5 bases and J by 1 base, with 9 bases left in between. The CDR3 protein is CASSPAGSGNTIYF. The CDR3 nucleotides read TGTGCCAGCAGCCCCGCGGGGTCTGGAAACACCATATATTTT.

The V gene is TRBV11-3, the J gene TRBJ2-1; 8 bases align to TRBD1. V dropped 0 bases and J dropped 5; count of bases not matched to a gene: 3. The germline CDR1 and CDR2 sequences are SGHNT and YENEEA. There are 15 residues in the CDR3. CDR3 bases: TGTGCCAGCAGCTTAGATCGGGACAGGCACAATGAGCAGTTCTTC. It codes for CASSLDRDRHNEQFF.

This clone was found a few times. This sample also contains other DNA sequences that code for the same CDR3. This chain links TRBV7-3 with TRBJ1-1; no clear D. The V gene's germline CDR1 is SGHTA and CDR2 FQGTGA. With 2 bases removed from V and 2 bases from J, the gap between germline ends came to 6 bases. The CDR3 totals 13 residues. This chain's CDR3 is CASSLGQNTEAFF. The DNA of the CDR3 is TGTGCCAGCAGCTTAGGGCAAAACACTGAAGCTTTCTTT.

This clone was seen only once. The chain employs TRBV7-9 and TRBJ1-2; no firm D call. Germline CDR1 and CDR2: SEHNR and FQNEAQ (reference sequence). V was cut by 4 bases and J by 4 bases, with 19 bases left in between. There are 16 residues in the CDR3. The CDR3 is CASSSFGSEGAYGYTF. The DNA of the CDR3 is TGTGCCAGCAGCTCCTTCGGAAGTGAGGGCGCCTATGGCTACACCTTC.

Concerning this clone itself: An end of the junction differs from the germline gene, which may be a read error. V and J are TRBV28 and TRBJ2-7; TRBD1 agrees at 7 bases. Per germline, CDR1 MDHEN and CDR2 SYDVKM. The CDR3 covers 13 residues. CDR3 loop: CASSIWDSYEQYF. The CDR3 DNA follows: TGTGCCAGCAGTATATGGGACAGCTACGAGCAGTACTTC.

This clone was found once. The chain couples TRBV5-1 to TRBJ2-5; 10 bases match TRBD2. Germline loops: CDR1 SGHRS, CDR2 YFSETQ. With 2 bases clipped from V and 6 bases from J, the junction kept 4 bases outside the gene matches. The CDR3 sequence is 14 residues long. CDR3 nucleotide sequence: TGCGCCAGCAGCTTACTAGCGGGGAAACAGACCCAGTACTTC. This sequence encodes CASSLLAGKQTQYF. Full variable domain (missing parts from reference TRBV5-1 and TRBJ2-5): KAGVTQTPRYLIKTRGQQVTLSCSPISGHRSVSWYQQTPGQGLQFLFEYFSETQRNKGNFPGRFSGRQFSNSRSEMNVSTLELGDSALYLCASSLLAGKQTQYFGPGTRLLVL.

The rearrangement links TRBV18 to TRBJ2-1; 12 bases match TRBD2. CDR3 length: 14 amino acids. CDR1 is KGHSH and CDR2 is LQKENI in the germline V gene. The ends lost 7 bases at V and 6 bases at J; junction bases unmatched: 4. The CDR3 protein is CASFGLAGSNEQFF. CDR3 in DNA: TGTGCCAGCTTCGGACTAGCGGGGTCCAATGAGCAGTTCTTC.

The chain carries TRBV5-1 and TRBJ2-3; TRBD1 aligns across 7 bases. Germline-derived CDR1 and CDR2 are SGHRS and YFSETQ. The CDR3 covers 15 residues. The junction had 11 bases not matched to a gene; V was cut back by 7 bases and J by 3 bases. The CDR3 protein is CASGHRGGWTDTQYF. As DNA, the CDR3 is TGCGCCAGCGGACACAGGGGCGGTTGGACAGATACGCAGTATTTT.

The genes are TRBV28 and TRBJ2-3, with TRBD1 matching 7 bases. CDR1 and CDR2 (germline): MDHEN, SYDVKM. The CDR3 extends over 14 amino acids. Trimming took 8 bases from V and 6 from J; bases not matched to a gene: 11. The CDR3 nucleotides are TGTGCCAGCGTAAGCGGCAGGGGGTATGATACGCAGTATTTT. The encoded protein is CASVSGRGYDTQYF.

This clone has only one observation. This same CDR3 is encoded by further DNA sequences in the sample. This chain uses TRBV5-1 with TRBJ2-7, with TRBD1 matching over 11 bases. V gave up 2 bases and J gave up 6 bases; unmatched junction bases: 4. The CDR3 length is 14 residues. The V gene's germline CDR1 is SGHRS and CDR2 YFSETQ. The CDR3 reads CASSLRTGGVEQYF. Written as DNA, the CDR3 is TGCGCCAGCAGCTTACGGACAGGGGGCGTCGAGCAGTACTTC.

The CDR3 DNA is TGTGCCTGGACATACAGCAACTATGGCTACACCTTC. Its translation: CAWTYSNYGYTF. The chain links TRBV30 to TRBJ1-2; unclear D gene. The germline V and J ends were trimmed by 4 bases and 2 bases, with 8 bases remaining between them. The CDR3 is 12 amino acids. Germline CDR1 reads GTSNPN; CDR2 reads SVGIG (reference sequence).